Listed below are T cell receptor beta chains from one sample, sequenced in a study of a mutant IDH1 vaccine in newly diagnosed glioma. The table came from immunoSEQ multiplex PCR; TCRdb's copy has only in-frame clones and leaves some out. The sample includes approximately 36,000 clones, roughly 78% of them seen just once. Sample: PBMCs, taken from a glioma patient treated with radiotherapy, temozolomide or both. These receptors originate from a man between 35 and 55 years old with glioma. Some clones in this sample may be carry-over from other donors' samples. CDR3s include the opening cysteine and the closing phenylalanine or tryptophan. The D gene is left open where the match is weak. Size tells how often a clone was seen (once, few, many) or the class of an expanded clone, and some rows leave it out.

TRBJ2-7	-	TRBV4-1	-	CASSQAPLSGEQYF	TGCGCCAGCAGCCAAGCGCCTCTCAGCGGCGAGCAGTACTTC
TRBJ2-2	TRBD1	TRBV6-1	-	CASSPTGGAIGELFF	TGTGCCAGCAGTCCGACAGGGGGCGCGATCGGGGAGCTGTTTTTT
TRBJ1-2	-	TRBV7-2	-	CASSYDMGANYGYTF	TGTGCCAGCAGTTACGACATGGGAGCTAACTATGGCTACACCTTC
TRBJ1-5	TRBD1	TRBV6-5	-	CASSSGTANQPQHF	TGTGCCAGCAGTTCTGGGACAGCCAATCAGCCCCAGCATTTT
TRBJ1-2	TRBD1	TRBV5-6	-	CASSWMTAGQDYTF	TGTGCCAGCAGCTGGATGACAGCGGGACAGGACTACACCTTC
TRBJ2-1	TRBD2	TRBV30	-	CAWMAHQRGYNEQFF	TGTGCCTGGATGGCCCACCAGCGGGGTTACAATGAGCAGTTCTTC
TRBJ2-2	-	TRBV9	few	CASSTTDSTGELFF	TGTGCCAGCAGCACCACAGACAGCACCGGGGAGCTGTTTTTT
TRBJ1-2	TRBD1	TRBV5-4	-	CASSADRGNYGYTF	TGTGCCAGCAGCGCCGACAGGGGGAACTATGGCTACACCTTC
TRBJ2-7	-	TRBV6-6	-	CASSYSGWEQYF	TGTGCCAGCAGTTACTCGGGCTGGGAGCAGTACTTC
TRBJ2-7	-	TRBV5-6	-	CASSLLTGVLYEQYF	TGTGCCAGCAGCTTGCTTACAGGTGTTCTCTACGAGCAGTACTTC
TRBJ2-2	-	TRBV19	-	CASSIAPNTGELFF	TGTGCCAGTAGTATAGCCCCGAACACCGGGGAGCTGTTTTTT
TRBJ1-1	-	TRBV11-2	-	CASSLSRGLSEAFF	TGTGCCAGCAGCTTGTCGCGGGGACTTTCTGAAGCTTTCTTT
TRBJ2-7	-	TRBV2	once	CASRYGQNYEQYF	TGTGCCAGCAGATACGGACAGAACTACGAGCAGTACTTC
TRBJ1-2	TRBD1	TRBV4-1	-	CASSQVVGQGYGYTF	TGCGCCAGCAGCCAAGTCGTGGGACAGGGCTATGGCTACACCTTC
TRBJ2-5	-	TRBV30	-	CAWSSGTQYF	TGTGCCTGGTCAAGTGGGACCCAGTACTTC
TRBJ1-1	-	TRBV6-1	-	CASTEQGNTEAFF	TGTGCCAGCACTGAGCAGGGTAACACTGAAGCTTTCTTT
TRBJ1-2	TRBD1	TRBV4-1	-	CASSQASRQGSYGYTF	TGCGCCAGCAGCCAAGCTTCCCGACAGGGGAGCTATGGCTACACCTTC
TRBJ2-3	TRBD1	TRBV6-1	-	CASSEGQGPDTQYF	TGTGCCAGCAGTGAGGGACAGGGGCCAGATACGCAGTATTTT
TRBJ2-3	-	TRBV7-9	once	CASSPGITDTQYF	TGTGCCAGCAGCCCCGGGATTACCGATACGCAGTATTTT
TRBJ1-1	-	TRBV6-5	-	CASSPTGYTEAFF	TGTGCCAGCAGTCCCACAGGGTACACTGAAGCTTTCTTT
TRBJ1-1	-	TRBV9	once	CASSVGAAAGYSPGTEAFF	TGTGCCAGCAGCGTAGGGGCCGCGGCAGGGTATAGCCCGGGGACTGAAGCTTTCTTT
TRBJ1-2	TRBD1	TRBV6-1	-	CASSEAMGRGRDYGYTF	TGTGCCAGCAGTGAAGCCATGGGCAGGGGGCGCGATTATGGCTACACCTTC
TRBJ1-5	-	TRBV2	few	CASSFQGSYQPQHF	TGTGCCAGCAGCTTCCAGGGTAGTTATCAGCCCCAGCATTTT